The clone carrying this T cell receptor (beta chain) was counted only a few times. Excluded were patients having autoimmune disease history or systemic immunosuppression. This CDR3 has 14 amino acids. Germline lookup yields CDR1 LNHDA and CDR2 SQIVND (reference sequence). Deletions cut 3 bases from V and 0 bases from J, with 9 bases between. Using immunoSEQ multiplex PCR, the repertoire was profiled, and TCRdb retains in-frame clones only, with some absent. Here the sample spans approximately 62,000 clones, about 92% being singletons. The data were obtained in a study of OX40 agonist ivuxolimab in advanced cancers.

The chain uses TRBV19 and TRBJ2-7; D not resolved. The TCR was taken from an adult with an advanced solid tumor such as melanoma, head and neck, liver or kidney cancer. This sample comprised CD4+ or CD8+ T cells sorted from blood, obtained in a trial of the OX40 agonist ivuxolimab. The CDR3 DNA is TGTGCCAGTAGTATTCACGATAGCTCCTACGAGCAGTACTTC. Protein product: CASSIHDSSYEQYF. The variable domain in full, completed from reference TRBV19 and TRBJ2-7, reads DGGITQSPKYLFRKEGQNVTLSCEQNLNHDAMYWYRQDPGQGLRLIYYSQIVNDFQKGDIAEGYSVSREKKESFPLTVTSAQKNPTAFYLCASSIHDSSYEQYFGPGTRLTVT.